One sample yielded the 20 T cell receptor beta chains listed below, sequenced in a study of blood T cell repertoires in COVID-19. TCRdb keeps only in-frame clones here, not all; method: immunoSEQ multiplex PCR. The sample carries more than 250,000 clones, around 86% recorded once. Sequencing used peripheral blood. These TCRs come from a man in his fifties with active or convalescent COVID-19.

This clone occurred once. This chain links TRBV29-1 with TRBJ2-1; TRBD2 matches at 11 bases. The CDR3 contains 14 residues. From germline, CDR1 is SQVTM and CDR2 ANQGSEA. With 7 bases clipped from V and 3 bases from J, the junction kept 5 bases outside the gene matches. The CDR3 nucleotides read TGCAGCGCTACTAGCGGGAGTGACTACAATGAGCAGTTCTTC. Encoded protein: CSATSGSDYNEQFF.

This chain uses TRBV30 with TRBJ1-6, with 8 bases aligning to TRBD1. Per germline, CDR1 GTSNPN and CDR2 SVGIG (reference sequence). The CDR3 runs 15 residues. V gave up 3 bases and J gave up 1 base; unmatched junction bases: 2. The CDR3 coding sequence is TGTGCCTGGAGAGGACAGGGATCCTATAATTCACCCCTCCACTTT. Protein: CAWRGQGSYNSPLHF.

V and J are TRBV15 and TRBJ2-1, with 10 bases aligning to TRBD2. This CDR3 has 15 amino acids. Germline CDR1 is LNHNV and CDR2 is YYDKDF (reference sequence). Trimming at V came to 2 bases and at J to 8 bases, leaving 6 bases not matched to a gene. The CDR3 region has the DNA TGTGCCACCAGCAGACTAGCGGGAGCTTTCGATGAGCAGTTCTTC. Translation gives CATSRLAGAFDEQFF.

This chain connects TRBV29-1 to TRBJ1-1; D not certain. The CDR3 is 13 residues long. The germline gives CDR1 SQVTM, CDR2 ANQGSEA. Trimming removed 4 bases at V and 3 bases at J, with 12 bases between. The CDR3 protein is CSVAPRGDTEAFF. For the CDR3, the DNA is TGCAGCGTTGCCCCCCGAGGAGACACTGAAGCTTTCTTT. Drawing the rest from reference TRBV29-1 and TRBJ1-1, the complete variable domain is SAVISQKPSRDICQRGTSLTIQCQVDSQVTMMFWYRQQPGQSLTLIATANQGSEATYESGFVIDKFPISRPNLTFSTLTVSNMSPEDSSIYLCSVAPRGDTEAFFGQGTRLTVV.

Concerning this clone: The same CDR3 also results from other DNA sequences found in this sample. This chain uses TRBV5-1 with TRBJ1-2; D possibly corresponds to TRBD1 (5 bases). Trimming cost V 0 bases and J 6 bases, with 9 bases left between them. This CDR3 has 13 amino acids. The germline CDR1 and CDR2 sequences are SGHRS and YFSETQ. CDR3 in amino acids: CASSLAGGNGYTF. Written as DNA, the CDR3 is TGCGCCAGCAGCTTGGCGGGGGGGAATGGCTACACCTTC. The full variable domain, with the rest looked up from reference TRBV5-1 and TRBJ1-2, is KAGVTQTPRYLIKTRGQQVTLSCSPISGHRSVSWYQQTPGQGLQFLFEYFSETQRNKGNFPGRFSGRQFSNSRSEMNVSTLELGDSALYLCASSLAGGNGYTFGSGTRLTVV.

CDR3 sequence reads: CSVPTSGSSYNEQFF. Written as DNA, the CDR3 is TGCAGCGTTCCGACTAGCGGGAGCTCCTACAATGAGCAGTTCTTC. The chain recombines TRBV29-1 with TRBJ2-1, with 12 bases identical to TRBD2. CDR1 is SQVTM and CDR2 is ANQGSEA in the germline V gene. The CDR3 loop spans 15 amino acids. J was trimmed by 0 bases and V by 5 bases; bases with no gene match: 2.

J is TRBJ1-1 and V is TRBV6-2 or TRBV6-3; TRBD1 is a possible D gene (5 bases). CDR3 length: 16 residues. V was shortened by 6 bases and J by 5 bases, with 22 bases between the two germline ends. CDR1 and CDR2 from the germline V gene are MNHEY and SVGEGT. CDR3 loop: CASSLGVGRGMTEAFF. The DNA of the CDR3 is TGTGCCAGCAGCCTAGGGGTGGGTAGGGGAATGACTGAAGCTTTCTTT.

CDR3 loop: CASSVLTGGGDTEAFF. The CDR3 DNA reads TGTGCCAGCAGCGTCTTAACAGGGGGAGGTGACACTGAAGCTTTCTTT. The chain recombines TRBV28 with TRBJ1-1, with 8 bases that match TRBD1. Looked up from germline, CDR1 is MDHEN and CDR2 is SYDVKM. The V segment lost 6 bases and the J segment 3 bases; nucleotides outside the gene matches: 12. CDR3 length equals 16 residues. The full variable domain, with the rest looked up from reference TRBV28 and TRBJ1-1, is DVKVTQSSRYLVKRTGEKVFLECVQDMDHENMFWYRQDPGLGLRLIYFSYDVKMKEKGDIPEGYSVSREKKERFSLILESASTNQTSMYLCASSVLTGGGDTEAFFGQGTRLTVV.

CDR3 DNA sequence: TGTGCCAGCAGGGAACAGGGGGATAACACTGAAGCTTTCTTT. The encoded protein is CASREQGDNTEAFF. This chain links TRBV28 with TRBJ1-1; 8 bases are a match to TRBD1. J gave up 2 bases and V 6 bases, and 5 bases lay outside the gene matches. The CDR3 is made up of 14 amino acids. The germline CDR1 and CDR2 sequences are MDHEN and SYDVKM.

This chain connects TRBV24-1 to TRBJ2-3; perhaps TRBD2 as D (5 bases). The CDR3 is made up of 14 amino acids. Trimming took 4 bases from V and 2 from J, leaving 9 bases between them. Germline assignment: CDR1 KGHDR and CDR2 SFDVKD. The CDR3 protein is CATSETDYTDTQYF. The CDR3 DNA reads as TGTGCCACCAGTGAAACAGACTACACAGATACGCAGTATTTT.

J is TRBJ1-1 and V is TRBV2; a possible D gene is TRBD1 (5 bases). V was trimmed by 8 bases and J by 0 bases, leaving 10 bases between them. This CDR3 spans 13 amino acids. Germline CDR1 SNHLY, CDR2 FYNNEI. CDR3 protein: CASGRQLNTEAFF. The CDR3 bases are TGTGCCAGCGGCAGACAGTTGAACACTGAAGCTTTCTTT.

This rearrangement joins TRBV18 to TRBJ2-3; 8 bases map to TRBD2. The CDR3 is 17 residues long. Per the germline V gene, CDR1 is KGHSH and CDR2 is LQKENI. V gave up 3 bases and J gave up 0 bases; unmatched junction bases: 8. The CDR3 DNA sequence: TGTGCCAGCTCACCGTATGGGTCTAGCGGGAGCACAGATACGCAGTATTTT. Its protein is CASSPYGSSGSTDTQYF.

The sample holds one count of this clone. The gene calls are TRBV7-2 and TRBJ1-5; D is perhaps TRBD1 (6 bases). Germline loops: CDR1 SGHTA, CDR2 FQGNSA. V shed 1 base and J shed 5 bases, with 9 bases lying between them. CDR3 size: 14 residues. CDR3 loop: CASSLDRAHQPQHF. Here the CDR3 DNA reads TGTGCCAGCAGCTTAGACAGGGCCCATCAGCCCCAGCATTTT.

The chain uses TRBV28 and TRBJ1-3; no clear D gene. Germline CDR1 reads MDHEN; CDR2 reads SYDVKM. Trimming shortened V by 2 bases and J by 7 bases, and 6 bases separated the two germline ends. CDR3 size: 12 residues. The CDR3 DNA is TGTGCCAGCAGTTTAGGCCCCAACACCATATATTTT. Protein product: CASSLGPNTIYF.

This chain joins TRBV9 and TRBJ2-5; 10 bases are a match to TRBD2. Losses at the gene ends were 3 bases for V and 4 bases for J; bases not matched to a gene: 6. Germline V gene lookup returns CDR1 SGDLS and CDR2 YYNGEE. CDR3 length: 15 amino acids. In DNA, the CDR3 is TGTGCCAGCAGCGCTGGCGGGACTAGCGTAGAGACCCAGTACTTC. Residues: CASSAGGTSVETQYF.

CDR3 DNA: TGTGCCAGCCAAGGTCTACTGGGCCCTGGGCCAGATACGCAGTATTTT. This sequence encodes CASQGLLGPGPDTQYF. The J gene is TRBJ2-3, the V gene TRBV5-8; D not resolved. Germline CDR1 and CDR2: SGHTS and YDEGEE. Trimming shortened V by 7 bases and J by 4 bases, and 22 bases separated the two germline ends. The CDR3 loop spans 16 amino acids.

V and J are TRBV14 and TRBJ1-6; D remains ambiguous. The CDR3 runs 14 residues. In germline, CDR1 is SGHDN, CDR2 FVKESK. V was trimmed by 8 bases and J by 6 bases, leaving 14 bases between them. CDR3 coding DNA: TGTGCCAGCTCGGGTTCCCTTGGTAATTCACCCCTCCACTTT. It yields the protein CASSGSLGNSPLHF. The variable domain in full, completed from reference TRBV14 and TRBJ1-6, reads EAGVTQFPSHSVIEKGQTVTLRCDPISGHDNLYWYRRVMGKEIKFLLHFVKESKQDESGMPNNRFLAERTGGTYSTLKVQPAELEDSGVYFCASSGSLGNSPLHFGNGTRLTVT.

CDR3 protein: CASMKGTGDTEAFF. The CDR3 nucleotides are TGCGCCAGCATGAAGGGGACAGGGGACACTGAAGCTTTCTTT. V is TRBV10-2 and J is TRBJ1-1, with TRBD1 identical over 10 bases. This CDR3 spans 14 amino acids. Germline assignment: CDR1 WSHSY and CDR2 SAAADI. Trimming took 7 bases from V and 3 from J; bases not matched to a gene: 5.

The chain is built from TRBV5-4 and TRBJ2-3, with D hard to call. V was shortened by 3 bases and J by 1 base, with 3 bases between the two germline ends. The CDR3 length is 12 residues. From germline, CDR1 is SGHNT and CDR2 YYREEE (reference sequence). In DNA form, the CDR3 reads TGTGCCAGCAGCTCAGGCACAGATACGCAGTATTTT. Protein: CASSSGTDTQYF.

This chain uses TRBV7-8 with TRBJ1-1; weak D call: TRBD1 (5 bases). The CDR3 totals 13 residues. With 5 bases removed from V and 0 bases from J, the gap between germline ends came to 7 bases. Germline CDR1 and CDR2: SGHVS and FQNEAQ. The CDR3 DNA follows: TGTGCCAGCAGCCGACAGTTGAACACTGAAGCTTTCTTT. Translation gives CASSRQLNTEAFF.